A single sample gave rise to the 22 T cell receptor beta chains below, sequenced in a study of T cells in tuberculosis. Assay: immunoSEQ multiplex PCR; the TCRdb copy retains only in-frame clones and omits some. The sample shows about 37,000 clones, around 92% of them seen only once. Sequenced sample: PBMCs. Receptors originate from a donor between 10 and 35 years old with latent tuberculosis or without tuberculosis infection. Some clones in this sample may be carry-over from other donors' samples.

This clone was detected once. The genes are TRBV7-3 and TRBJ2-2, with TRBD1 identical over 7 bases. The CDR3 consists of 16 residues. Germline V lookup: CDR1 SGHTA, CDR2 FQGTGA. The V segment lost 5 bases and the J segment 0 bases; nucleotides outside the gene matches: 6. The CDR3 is CASSKRQGPNTGELFF. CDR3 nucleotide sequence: TGTGCCAGCAGCAAACGACAGGGACCGAACACCGGGGAGCTGTTTTTT.

The CDR3, as DNA: TGCGCCAGCAGCTTGGGGCAGGGTTCAGATACGCAGTATTTT. It is translated as CASSLGQGSDTQYF. The chain combines TRBV5-1 with TRBJ2-3; D might be TRBD1 (5 bases). The CDR3 sequence is 14 residues long. Germline V CDR1 and CDR2: SGHRS, YFSETQ. V was shortened by 0 bases and J by 4 bases, with 9 bases between the two germline ends. Based on the CDR3 plus reference TRBV5-1 and TRBJ2-3, the full variable domain is KAGVTQTPRYLIKTRGQQVTLSCSPISGHRSVSWYQQTPGQGLQFLFEYFSETQRNKGNFPGRFSGRQFSNSRSEMNVSTLELGDSALYLCASSLGQGSDTQYFGPGTRLTVL.

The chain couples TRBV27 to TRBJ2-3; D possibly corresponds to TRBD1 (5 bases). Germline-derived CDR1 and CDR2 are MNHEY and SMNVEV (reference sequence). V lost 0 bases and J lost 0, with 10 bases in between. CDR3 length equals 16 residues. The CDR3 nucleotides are TGTGCCAGCAGTTTATCCTCGCCAGGGAGCACAGATACGCAGTATTTT. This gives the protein CASSLSSPGSTDTQYF.

The CDR3 DNA is TGTGCCAGCACCGGGGTCAGTAGCGAGCAGTACTTC. It is translated as CASTGVSSEQYF. The chain has TRBV13 and TRBJ2-7; perhaps TRBD2 as D (5 bases). The V end lost 7 bases, the J end lost 6 bases, and 13 bases lay between the germline ends. Germline CDR1 is PRHDT and CDR2 is FYEKMQ (reference sequence). This CDR3 has 12 residues.

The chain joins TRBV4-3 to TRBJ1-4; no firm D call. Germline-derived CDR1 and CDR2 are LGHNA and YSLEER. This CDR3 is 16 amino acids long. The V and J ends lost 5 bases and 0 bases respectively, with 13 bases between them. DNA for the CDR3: TGCGCCAGCAGCGTTGAGGGCCGAGCAACTAATGAAAAACTGTTTTTT. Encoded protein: CASSVEGRATNEKLFF.

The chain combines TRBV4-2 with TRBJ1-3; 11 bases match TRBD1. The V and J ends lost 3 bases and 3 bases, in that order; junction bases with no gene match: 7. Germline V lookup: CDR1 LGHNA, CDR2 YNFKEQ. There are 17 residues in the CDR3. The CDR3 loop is CASSQTGTGGYGNTIYF. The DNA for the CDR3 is TGTGCCAGCAGCCAGACCGGGACAGGGGGATATGGAAACACCATATATTTT.

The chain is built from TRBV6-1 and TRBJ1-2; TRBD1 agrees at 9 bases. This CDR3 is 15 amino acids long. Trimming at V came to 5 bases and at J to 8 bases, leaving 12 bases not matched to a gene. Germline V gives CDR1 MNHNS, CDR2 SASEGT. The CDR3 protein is CASSLTWDRARGYTF. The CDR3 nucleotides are TGTGCCAGCAGTCTGACGTGGGACAGGGCGCGGGGCTACACCTTC.

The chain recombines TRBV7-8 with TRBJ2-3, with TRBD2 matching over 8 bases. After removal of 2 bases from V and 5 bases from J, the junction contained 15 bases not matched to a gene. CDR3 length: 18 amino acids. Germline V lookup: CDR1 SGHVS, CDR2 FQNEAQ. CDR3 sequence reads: CASSLFYASGGPKDTQYF. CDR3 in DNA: TGTGCCAGCAGCTTATTTTACGCCAGCGGGGGCCCCAAAGATACGCAGTATTTT.

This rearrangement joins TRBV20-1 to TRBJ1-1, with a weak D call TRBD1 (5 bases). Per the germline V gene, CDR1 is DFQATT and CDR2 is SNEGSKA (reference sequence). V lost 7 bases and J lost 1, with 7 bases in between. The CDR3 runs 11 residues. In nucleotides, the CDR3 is TGCAGTGTAGGGGAGAACACTGAAGCTTTCTTT. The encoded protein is CSVGENTEAFF.

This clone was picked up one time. The CDR3 DNA follows: TGCAGTGCTCATGACAGGGTGGCGCAGTATTTT. Protein product: CSAHDRVAQYF. The J gene is TRBJ2-3, the V gene TRBV20-1, with TRBD1 matching 7 bases. Per germline, CDR1 DFQATT and CDR2 SNEGSKA (reference sequence). V lost 5 bases and J lost 10; bases outside the gene matches: 6. The CDR3 runs 11 residues.

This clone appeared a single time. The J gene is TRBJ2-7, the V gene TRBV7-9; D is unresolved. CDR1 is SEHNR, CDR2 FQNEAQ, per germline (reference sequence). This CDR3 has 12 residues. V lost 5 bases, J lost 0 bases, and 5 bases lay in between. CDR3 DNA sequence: TGTGCCAGCAGCATGAGCTCCTACGAGCAGTACTTC. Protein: CASSMSSYEQYF. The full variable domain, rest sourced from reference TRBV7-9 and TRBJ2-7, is DTGVSQNPRHKITKRGQNVTFRCDPISEHNRLYWYRQTLGQGPEFLTYFQNEAQLEKSRLLSDRFSAERPKGSFSTLEIQRTEQGDSAMYLCASSMSSYEQYFGPGTRLTVT.

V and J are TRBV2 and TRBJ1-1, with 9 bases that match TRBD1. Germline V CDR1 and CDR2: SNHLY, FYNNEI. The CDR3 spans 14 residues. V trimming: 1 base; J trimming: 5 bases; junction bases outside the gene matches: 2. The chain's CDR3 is CASSEVTGGTEAFF. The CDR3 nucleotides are TGTGCCAGCAGTGAAGTGACAGGGGGAACTGAAGCTTTCTTT. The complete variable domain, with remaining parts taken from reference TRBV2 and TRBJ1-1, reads EPEVTQTPSHQVTQMGQEVILRCVPISNHLYFYWYRQILGQKVEFLVSFYNNEISEKSEIFDDQFSVERPDGSNFTLKIRSTKLEDSAMYFCASSEVTGGTEAFFGQGTRLTVV.

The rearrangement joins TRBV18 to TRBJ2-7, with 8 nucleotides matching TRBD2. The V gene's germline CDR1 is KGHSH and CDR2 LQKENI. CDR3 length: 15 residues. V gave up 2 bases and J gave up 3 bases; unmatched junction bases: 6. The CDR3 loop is CASSPVAGSYYEQYF. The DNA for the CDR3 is TGTGCCAGCTCACCAGTAGCGGGGAGCTACTACGAGCAGTACTTC. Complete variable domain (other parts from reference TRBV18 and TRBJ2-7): NAGVMQNPRHLVRRRGQEARLRCSPMKGHSHVYWYRQLPEEGLKFMVYLQKENIIDESGMPKERFSAEFPKEGPSILRIQQVVRGDSAAYFCASSPVAGSYYEQYFGPGTRLTVT.

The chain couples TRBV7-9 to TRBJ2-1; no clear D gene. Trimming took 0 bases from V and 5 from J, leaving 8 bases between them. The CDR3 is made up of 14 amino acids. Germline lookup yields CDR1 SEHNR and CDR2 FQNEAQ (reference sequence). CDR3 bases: TGTGCCAGCAGCTTAGCACAGTACGACAATGAGCAGTTCTTC. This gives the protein CASSLAQYDNEQFF.

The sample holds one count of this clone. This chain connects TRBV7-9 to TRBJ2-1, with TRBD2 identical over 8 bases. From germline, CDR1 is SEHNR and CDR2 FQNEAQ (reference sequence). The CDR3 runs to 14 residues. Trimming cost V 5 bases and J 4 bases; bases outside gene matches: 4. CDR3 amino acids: CASSQRGPYNEQFF. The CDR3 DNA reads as TGTGCCAGCAGCCAGCGGGGGCCTTACAATGAGCAGTTCTTC.

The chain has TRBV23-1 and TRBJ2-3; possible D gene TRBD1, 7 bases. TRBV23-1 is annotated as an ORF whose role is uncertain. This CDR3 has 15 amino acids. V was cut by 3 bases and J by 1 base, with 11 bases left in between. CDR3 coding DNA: TGCGCCAGCAGTCACTCAGGGGGGCGCACAGATACGCAGTATTTT. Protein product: CASSHSGGRTDTQYF.

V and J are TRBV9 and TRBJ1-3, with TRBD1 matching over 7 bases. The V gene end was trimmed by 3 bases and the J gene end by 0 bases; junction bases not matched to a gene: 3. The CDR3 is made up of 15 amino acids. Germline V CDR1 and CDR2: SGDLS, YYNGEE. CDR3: CASSDGTVSGNTIYF. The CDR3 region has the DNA TGTGCCAGCAGCGACGGGACAGTCTCTGGAAACACCATATATTTT.

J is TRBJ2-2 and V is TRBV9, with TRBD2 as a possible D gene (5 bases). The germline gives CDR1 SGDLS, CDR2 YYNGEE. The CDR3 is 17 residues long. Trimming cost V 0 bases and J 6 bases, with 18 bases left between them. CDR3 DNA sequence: TGTGCCAGCAGCGTAGCTGTAGGGAGCAGACGGGCCGGGGAGCTGTTTTTT. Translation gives CASSVAVGSRRAGELFF.

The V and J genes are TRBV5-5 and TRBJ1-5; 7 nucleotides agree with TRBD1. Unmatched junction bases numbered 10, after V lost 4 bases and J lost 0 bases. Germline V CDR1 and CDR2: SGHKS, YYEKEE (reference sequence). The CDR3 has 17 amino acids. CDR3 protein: CASSLEGQPYSNQPQHF. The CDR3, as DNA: TGTGCCAGCAGCCTCGAGGGACAGCCCTATAGCAATCAGCCCCAGCATTTT. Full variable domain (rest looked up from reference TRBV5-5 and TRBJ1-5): DAGVTQSPTHLIKTRGQQVTLRCSPISGHKSVSWYQQVLGQGPQFIFQYYEKEERGRGNFPDRFSARQFPNYSSELNVNALLLGDSALYLCASSLEGQPYSNQPQHFGDGTRLSIL.

The CDR3 DNA reads as TGTGCCAGCAGCGTAGCCCCTAACTACGAGCAGTACGTC. Its translation is CASSVAPNYEQYV. This chain joins TRBV9 and TRBJ2-7; the D is unclear. The V gene's germline CDR1 is SGDLS and CDR2 YYNGEE. This CDR3 contains 13 residues. Trimming shortened V by 0 bases and J by 3 bases, and 7 bases separated the two germline ends.

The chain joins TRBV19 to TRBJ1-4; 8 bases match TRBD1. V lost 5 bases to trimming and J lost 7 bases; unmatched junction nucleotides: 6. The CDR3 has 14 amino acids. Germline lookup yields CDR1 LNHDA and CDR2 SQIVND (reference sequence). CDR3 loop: CASSSTDRGEKLFF. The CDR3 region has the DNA TGTGCCAGTAGTTCAACCGACAGGGGTGAAAAACTGTTTTTT. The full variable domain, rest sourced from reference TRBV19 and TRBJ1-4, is DGGITQSPKYLFRKEGQNVTLSCEQNLNHDAMYWYRQDPGQGLRLIYYSQIVNDFQKGDIAEGYSVSREKKESFPLTVTSAQKNPTAFYLCASSSTDRGEKLFFGSGTQLSVL.

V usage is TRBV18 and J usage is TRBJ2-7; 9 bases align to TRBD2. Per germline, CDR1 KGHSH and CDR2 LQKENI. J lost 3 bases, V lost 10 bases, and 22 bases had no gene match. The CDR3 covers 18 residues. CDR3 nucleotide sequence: TGTGCCACCTCGGGTGCGGGGGGGCCGGGTGAAACGCTCTACGAGCAGTACTTC. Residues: CATSGAGGPGETLYEQYF.